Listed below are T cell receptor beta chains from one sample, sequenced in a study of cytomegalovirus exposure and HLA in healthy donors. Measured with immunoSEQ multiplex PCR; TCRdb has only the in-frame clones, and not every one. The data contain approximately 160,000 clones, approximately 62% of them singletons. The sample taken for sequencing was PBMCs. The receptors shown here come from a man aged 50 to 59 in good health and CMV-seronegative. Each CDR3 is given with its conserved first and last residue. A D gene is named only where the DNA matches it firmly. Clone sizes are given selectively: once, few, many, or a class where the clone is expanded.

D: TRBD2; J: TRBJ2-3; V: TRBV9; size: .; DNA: TGTGCCAGCAGCAACGGGGGGGCCAACACAGATACGCAGTATTTT; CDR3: CASSNGGANTDTQYF
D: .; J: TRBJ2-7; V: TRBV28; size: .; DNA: TGTGCCAGCAGTTTTCGGCTAGCTTACGAGCAGTACTTC; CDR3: CASSFRLAYEQYF
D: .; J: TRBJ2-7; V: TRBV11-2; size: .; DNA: TGTGCCAGCAGCTTAGTAGGGGGTAGCGAGCAGTACTTC; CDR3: CASSLVGGSEQYF
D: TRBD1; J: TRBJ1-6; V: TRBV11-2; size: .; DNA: TGTGCCAGCAGCCCGACGGGACAGGGGCCTTGGGCCCTCCACTTT; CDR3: CASSPTGQGPWALHF
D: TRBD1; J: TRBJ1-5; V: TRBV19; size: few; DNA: TGTGCCAGTAGTAGGTCTGAGGGGGCGTTAGGCAATCAGCCCCAGCATTTT; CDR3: CASSRSEGALGNQPQHF
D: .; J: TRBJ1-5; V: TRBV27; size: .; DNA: TGTGCCAGCAGTTGGGCAGGACAGCCCAATCAGCCCCAGCATTTT; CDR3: CASSWAGQPNQPQHF
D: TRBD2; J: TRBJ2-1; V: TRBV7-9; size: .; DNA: TGTGCCAGCAGCTTTTGGATAGCGGGGGGGGCTGAGCAGTTCTTC; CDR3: CASSFWIAGGAEQFF
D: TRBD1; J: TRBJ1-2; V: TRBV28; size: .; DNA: TGTGCCAGCAGTTTCATCGACAGGGCCTATGGCTACACCTTC; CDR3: CASSFIDRAYGYTF
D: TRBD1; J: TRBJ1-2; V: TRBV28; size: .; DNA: TGTGCCAGCAGTACTTTAGACAGGGGGCTTTTAGGCTACACCTTC; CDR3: CASSTLDRGLLGYTF
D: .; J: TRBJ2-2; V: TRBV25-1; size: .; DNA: TGTGCCAGCAGTGAATCTTTAGGAGGGCAGAACACCGGGGAGCTGTTTTTT; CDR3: CASSESLGGQNTGELFF
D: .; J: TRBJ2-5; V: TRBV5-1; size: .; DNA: TGCGCCAGCAGCGATGGGCTAACCCAGTACTTC; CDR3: CASSDGLTQYF
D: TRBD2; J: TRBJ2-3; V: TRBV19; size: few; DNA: TGTGCCAGTAGTATAGTCTTGCGGGGGGGCGCGCGAGATACGCAGTATTTT; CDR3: CASSIVLRGGARDTQYF
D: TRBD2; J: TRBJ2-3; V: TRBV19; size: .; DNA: TGTGCCAGGAAGACTAGCGGGGGCTACACAGATACGCAGTATTTT; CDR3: CARKTSGGYTDTQYF
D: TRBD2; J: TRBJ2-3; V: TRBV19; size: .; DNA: TGTGCCAGTAGTCTGGGACTAGCGGGGGGGCGAGATACGCAGTATTTT; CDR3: CASSLGLAGGRDTQYF
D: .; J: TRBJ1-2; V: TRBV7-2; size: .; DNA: TGTGCCAGCAGCTTGACAGGATTTAACTATGGCTACACCTTC; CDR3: CASSLTGFNYGYTF
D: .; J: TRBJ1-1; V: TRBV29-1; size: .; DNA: TGCAGCGTTGTCTACAGGGACGACACTGAAGCTTTCTTT; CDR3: CSVVYRDDTEAFF
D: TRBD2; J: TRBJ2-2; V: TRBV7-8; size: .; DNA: TGTGCCAGCAGCTTAGGGAGGGGGACTAGGGACGTGAGGGCGAACACCGGGGAGCTGTTTTTT; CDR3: CASSLGRGTRDVRANTGELFF
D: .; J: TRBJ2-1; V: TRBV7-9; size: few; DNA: TGTGCCAGCAGCTCCACTCCCCTAGGTGGAAGCTCCTACAATGAGCAGTTCTTC; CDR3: CASSSTPLGGSSYNEQFF
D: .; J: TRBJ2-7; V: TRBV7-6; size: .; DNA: TGTGCCAGCAGCTTAATTCAGGGTGAAAACTACGAGCAGTACTTC; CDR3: CASSLIQGENYEQYF
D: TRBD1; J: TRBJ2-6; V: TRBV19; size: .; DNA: TGTGCCAGTAGTACCTGGGGCAGGGGGATTTCCTCTGGGGCCAACGTCCTGACTTTC; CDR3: CASSTWGRGISSGANVLTF
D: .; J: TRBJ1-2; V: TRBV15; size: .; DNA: TGTGCCACCAGCAGTCCAGGGCAATCGTCCTATGGCTACACCTTC; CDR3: CATSSPGQSSYGYTF
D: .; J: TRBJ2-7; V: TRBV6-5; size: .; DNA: TGTGCCAGCAGTTATGGGGGGGCTTATTCCTACGAGCAGTACTTC; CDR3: CASSYGGAYSYEQYF
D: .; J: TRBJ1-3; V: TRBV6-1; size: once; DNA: TGTGCCAGTCAGGGACAAACGGCTGGAAACACCATATATTTT; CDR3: CASQGQTAGNTIYF
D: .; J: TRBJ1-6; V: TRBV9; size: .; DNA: TGTGCCAGCAGTCCCCAGGTTGACCCCTATAATTCACCCCTCCACTTT; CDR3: CASSPQVDPYNSPLHF
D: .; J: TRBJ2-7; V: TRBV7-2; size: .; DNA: TGTGCCAGCAACCCTGGACAGGGACTAACCTACGAGCAGTACTTC; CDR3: CASNPGQGLTYEQYF
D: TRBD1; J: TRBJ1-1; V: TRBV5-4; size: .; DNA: TGTGCCAGCAGTGAGGACAGGGGTGGGAACACTGAAGCTTTCTTT; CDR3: CASSEDRGGNTEAFF
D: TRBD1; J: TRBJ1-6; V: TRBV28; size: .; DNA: TGTGCCAGCATATCTTCCGGGGACAGCCAAAGCCACTTT; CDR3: CASISSGDSQSHF
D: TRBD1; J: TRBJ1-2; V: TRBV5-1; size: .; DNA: TGCGCCAGCAGCTTGTCCCGGGACAGGGGAGGCTACACCTTC; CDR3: CASSLSRDRGGYTF
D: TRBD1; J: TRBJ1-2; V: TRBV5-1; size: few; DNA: TGCGCCAGCAGCTTGGCCAGATCGGGACAGGGGTATGGCTACACCTTC; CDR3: CASSLARSGQGYGYTF
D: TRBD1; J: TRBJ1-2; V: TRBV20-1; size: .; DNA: TGCAGTGCTCAGCGGACAGGGAACGAGGTCTTC; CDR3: CSAQRTGNEVF
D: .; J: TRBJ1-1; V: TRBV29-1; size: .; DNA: TGCAGCGTTCGACATAACACTGAAGCTTTCTTT; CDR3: CSVRHNTEAFF
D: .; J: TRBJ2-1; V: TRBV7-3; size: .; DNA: TGTGCCAGCAGCTCATCAGGGTCCGTAGGGGATGAGCAGTTCTTC; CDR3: CASSSSGSVGDEQFF
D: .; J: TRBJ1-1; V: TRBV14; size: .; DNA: TGTGCCAGCAGCCCTCTTAGGGTCAGGGACACTGAAGCTTTCTTT; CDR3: CASSPLRVRDTEAFF
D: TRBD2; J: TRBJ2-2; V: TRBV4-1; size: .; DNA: TGCGCCAGCAGCCCCTGGGATAGCGGGGGCGGGGAGCTGTTTTTT; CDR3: CASSPWDSGGGELFF
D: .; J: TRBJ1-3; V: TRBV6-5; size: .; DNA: TGTGCCAGCAGTACTCGGCAGGCTGGAAACACCATATATTTT; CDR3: CASSTRQAGNTIYF
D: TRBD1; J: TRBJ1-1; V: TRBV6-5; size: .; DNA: TGTGCCAGCAGTCAGAGGGGGCTGGGGAACACTGAAGCTTTCTTT; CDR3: CASSQRGLGNTEAFF